This T cell receptor (beta chain) was profiled in a study of cytomegalovirus exposure and HLA in healthy donors. Study-wide context: Earlier findings included roughly 100 million unique TCR beta sequences obtained from about 179 million T cells. Study-level points and caveats: According to the study, roughly 160 TCR beta chains were cytomegalovirus-associated.

This clone was observed a few times. What it binds is unknown. CDR1 and CDR2 from the germline V gene are SGHDT and YYEEEE. CDR3 length: 14 amino acids. Trimming took 1 base from V and 3 from J, leaving 11 bases between them. The PCR was carried out with 60 Vbeta primers and 13 Jbeta primers. The table came from immunoSEQ multiplex PCR; TCRdb's copy has only in-frame clones and leaves some out. Of about 120,000 clones listed, about 80% are singletons. Material for sequencing was PBMCs. This sequence originates from a woman in her thirties or forties in good health and CMV-seropositive. The chain couples TRBV5-6 to TRBJ2-7; D remains unclear. The CDR3 loop is CASSLRSLLYEQYF. DNA for the CDR3: TGTGCCAGCAGCTTGCGGTCCCTTCTCTACGAGCAGTACTTC.